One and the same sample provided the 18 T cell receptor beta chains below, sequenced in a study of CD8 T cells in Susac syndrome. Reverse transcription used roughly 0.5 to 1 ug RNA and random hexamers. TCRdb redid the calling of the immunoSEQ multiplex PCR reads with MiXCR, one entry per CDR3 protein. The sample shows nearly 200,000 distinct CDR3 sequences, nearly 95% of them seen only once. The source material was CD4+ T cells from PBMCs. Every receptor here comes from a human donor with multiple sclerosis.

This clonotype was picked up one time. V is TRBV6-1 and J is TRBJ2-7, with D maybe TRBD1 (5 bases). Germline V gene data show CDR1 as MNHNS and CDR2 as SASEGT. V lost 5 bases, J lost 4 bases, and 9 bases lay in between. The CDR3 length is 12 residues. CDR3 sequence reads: CASSSDTYEQYF. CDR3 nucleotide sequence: TGTGCCAGCAGTTCGGACACTTACGAGCAGTACTTC.

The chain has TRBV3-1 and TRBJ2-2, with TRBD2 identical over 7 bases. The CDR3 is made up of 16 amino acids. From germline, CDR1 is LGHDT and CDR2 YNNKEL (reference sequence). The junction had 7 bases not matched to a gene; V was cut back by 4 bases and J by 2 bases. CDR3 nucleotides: TGTGCCAGCAGCCCTTGGGGGAGGGCAAACACCGGGGAGCTGTTTTTT. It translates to CASSPWGRANTGELFF.

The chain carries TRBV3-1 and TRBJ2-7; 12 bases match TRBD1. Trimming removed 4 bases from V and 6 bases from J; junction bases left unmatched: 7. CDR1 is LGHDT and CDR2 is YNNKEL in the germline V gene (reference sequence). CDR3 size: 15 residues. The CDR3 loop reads CASSREGTGGFEQYF. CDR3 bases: TGTGCCAGCAGCCGAGAGGGGACAGGGGGCTTCGAGCAGTACTTC.

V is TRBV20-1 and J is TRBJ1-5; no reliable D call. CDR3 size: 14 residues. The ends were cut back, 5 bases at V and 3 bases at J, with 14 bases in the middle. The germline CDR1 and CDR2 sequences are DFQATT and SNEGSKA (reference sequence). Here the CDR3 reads CSASLRGINQPQHF. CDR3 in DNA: TGCAGTGCTTCCTTACGGGGAATCAATCAGCCCCAGCATTTT.

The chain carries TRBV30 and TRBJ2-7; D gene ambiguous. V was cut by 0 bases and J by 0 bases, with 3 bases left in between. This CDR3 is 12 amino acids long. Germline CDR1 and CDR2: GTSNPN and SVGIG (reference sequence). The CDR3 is CAWSVASYEQYF. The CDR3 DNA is TGTGCCTGGAGTGTGGCCTCCTACGAGCAGTACTTC.

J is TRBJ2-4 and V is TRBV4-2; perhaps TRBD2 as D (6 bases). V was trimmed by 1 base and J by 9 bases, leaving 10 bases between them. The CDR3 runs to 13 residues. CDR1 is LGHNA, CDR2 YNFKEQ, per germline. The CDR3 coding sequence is TGTGCCAGCAGCCAAGGGGCCGGGGGCATTCAGTACTTC. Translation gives CASSQGAGGIQYF.

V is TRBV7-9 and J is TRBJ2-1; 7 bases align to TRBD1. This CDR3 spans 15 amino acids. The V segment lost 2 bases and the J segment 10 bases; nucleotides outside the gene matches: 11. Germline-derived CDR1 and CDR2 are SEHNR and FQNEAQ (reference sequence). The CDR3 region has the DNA TGTGCCAGCAGCTTAAAGGGACAGCGTAGAGGGGAGCAGTTCTTC. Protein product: CASSLKGQRRGEQFF.

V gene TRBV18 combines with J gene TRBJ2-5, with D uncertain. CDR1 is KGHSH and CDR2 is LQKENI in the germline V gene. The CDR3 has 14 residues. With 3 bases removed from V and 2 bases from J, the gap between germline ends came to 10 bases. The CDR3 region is CASSPRSLQETQYF. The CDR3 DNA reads TGTGCCAGCTCACCCCGGAGCCTGCAAGAGACCCAGTACTTC.

DNA of the CDR3: TGTGCCAGCACAGGGGCGGGAGTCTCCTACGAGCAGTACTTC. Residues: CASTGAGVSYEQYF. V is TRBV3-1 and J is TRBJ2-7; D might be TRBD2 (7 bases). The germline V and J ends were trimmed by 7 bases and 0 bases, with 13 bases remaining between them. CDR1 is LGHDT, CDR2 YNNKEL, per germline (reference sequence). The CDR3 has 14 residues.

In DNA, the CDR3 is TGCAGTGCTAGAGAGTATGATACGCAGTATTTT. Its protein product is CSAREYDTQYF. The V and J genes are TRBV20-1 and TRBJ2-3, with no clear D. Germline loops: CDR1 DFQATT, CDR2 SNEGSKA (reference sequence). This CDR3 region has 11 residues. The ends were cut back, 0 bases at V and 6 bases at J, with 4 bases in the middle.

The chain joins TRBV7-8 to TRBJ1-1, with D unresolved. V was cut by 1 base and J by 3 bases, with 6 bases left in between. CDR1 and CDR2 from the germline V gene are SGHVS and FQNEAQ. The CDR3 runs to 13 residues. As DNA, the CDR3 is TGTGCCAGCAGCTTAGGGTCGGACACTGAAGCTTTCTTT. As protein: CASSLGSDTEAFF.

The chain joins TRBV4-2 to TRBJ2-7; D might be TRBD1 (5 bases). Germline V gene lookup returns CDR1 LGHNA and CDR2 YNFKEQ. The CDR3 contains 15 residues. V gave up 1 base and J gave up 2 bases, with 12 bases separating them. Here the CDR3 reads CASSQGVWGAYEQYF. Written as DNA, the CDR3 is TGTGCCAGCAGCCAAGGTGTGTGGGGCGCCTACGAGCAGTACTTC.

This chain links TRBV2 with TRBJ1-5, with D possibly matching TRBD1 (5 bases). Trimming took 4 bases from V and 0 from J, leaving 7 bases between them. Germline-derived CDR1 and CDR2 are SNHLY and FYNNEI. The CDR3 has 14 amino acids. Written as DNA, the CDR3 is TGTGCCAGCAGTGCACAGGATAGCAATCAGCCCCAGCATTTT. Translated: CASSAQDSNQPQHF.

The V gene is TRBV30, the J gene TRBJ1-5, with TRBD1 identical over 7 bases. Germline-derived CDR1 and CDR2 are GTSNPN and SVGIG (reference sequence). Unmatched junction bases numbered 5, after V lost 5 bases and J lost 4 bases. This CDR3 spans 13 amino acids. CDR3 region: CAWAGTANQPQHF. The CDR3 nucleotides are TGTGCCTGGGCTGGGACAGCGAATCAGCCCCAGCATTTT.

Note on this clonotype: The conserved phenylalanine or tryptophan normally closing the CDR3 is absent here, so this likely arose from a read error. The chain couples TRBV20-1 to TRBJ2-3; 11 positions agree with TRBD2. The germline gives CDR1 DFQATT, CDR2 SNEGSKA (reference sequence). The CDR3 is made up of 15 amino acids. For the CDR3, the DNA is TGCACGGCCAGGAGGACTAGCGGGTACACAGATACGCAGTATGCA. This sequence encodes CTARRTSGYTDTQYA.

CDR3 coding DNA: TGTGCCAGCAGACCTAGCGGGGGTAGCACAGATACGCAGTATTTT. It translates to CASRPSGGSTDTQYF. This sequence joins TRBV12-3 or TRBV12-4 and TRBJ2-3; 10 bases match TRBD2. The junction had 3 bases not matched to a gene; V was cut back by 6 bases and J by 0 bases. The length of the CDR3 is 15 residues.

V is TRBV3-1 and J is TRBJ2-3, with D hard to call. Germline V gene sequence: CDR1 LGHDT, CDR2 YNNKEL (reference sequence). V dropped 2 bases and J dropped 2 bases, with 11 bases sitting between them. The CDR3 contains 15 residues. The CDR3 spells CASSQNSPLTDTQYF. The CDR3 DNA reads TGTGCCAGCAGCCAAAACTCTCCCCTCACAGATACGCAGTATTTT.

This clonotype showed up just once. The CDR3 protein is CSARDPRGTDTQYF. In nucleotides, the CDR3 is TGCAGTGCTAGAGACCCTAGGGGCACAGATACGCAGTATTTT. The rearrangement uses TRBV20-1 and TRBJ2-3; D ambiguous. Germline loops: CDR1 DFQATT, CDR2 SNEGSKA (reference sequence). The CDR3 covers 14 residues. Trimming stripped 0 bases from V and 1 base from J, with 8 bases between.